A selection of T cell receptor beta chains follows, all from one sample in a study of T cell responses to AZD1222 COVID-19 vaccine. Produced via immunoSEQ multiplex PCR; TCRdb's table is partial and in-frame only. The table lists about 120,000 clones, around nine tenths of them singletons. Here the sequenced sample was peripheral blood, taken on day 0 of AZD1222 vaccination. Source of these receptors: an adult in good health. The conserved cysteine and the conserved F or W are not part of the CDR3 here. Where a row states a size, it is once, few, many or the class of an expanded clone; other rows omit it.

CDR3 protein: ASSLNSNQPQH
clone size: NA
V gene: TRBV11-2

CDR3 protein: ASSPPSTEAF
clone size: NA
V gene: TRBV18

CDR3 protein: ASSIQGRAF
clone size: NA
V gene: TRBV19

CDR3 protein: ASSYVGAGELF
clone size: NA
V gene: TRBV6-5

CDR3 protein: ASSRDGDSGNTIY
clone size: once
V gene: TRBV23-1

CDR3 protein: ASSATHFRGNYEQY
clone size: NA
V gene: TRBV19

CDR3 protein: ASSRDSQISTDTQY
clone size: NA
V gene: TRBV5-8

CDR3 protein: ASSPSGGQGGREQY
clone size: few
V gene: TRBV7-9

CDR3 protein: ATSTVPRVISNSPLH
clone size: NA
V gene: TRBV15

CDR3 protein: ASSFRTEAF
clone size: NA
V gene: TRBV6-5

CDR3 protein: ASSADREGNTIY
clone size: NA
V gene: TRBV5-1

CDR3 protein: ASSPGGGAGF
clone size: NA
V gene: TRBV18

CDR3 protein: ASSLGADVNQPQH
clone size: NA
V gene: TRBV11-2

CDR3 protein: ASSQAYPSDTEAF
clone size: NA
V gene: TRBV14

CDR3 protein: ASSYEGRDTEAF
clone size: NA
V gene: TRBV6-5

CDR3 protein: ASSLGLWGMNSPLH
clone size: NA
V gene: TRBV11-2

CDR3 protein: ASRRPGTGGAYTEAF
clone size: NA
V gene: TRBV7-9

CDR3 protein: ASSPEAPGRHTEAF
clone size: NA
V gene: TRBV7-2

CDR3 protein: AISESGLAGSDTQY
clone size: few
V gene: TRBV10-3

CDR3 protein: ASSPGSNTEAF
clone size: NA
V gene: TRBV12-3/TRBV12-4

CDR3 protein: ASSLGRADTEAF
clone size: NA
V gene: TRBV5-4

CDR3 protein: ASSLSGVTYNEQF
clone size: NA
V gene: TRBV6-2/TRBV6-3

CDR3 protein: ASSFTGEKLF
clone size: NA
V gene: TRBV7-9

CDR3 protein: ASSNGAREQY
clone size: NA
V gene: TRBV6-2/TRBV6-3

CDR3 protein: ASSLGTGGSYEQY
clone size: once
V gene: TRBV5-5

CDR3 protein: ATLPRVGTATAF
clone size: once
V gene: TRBV6-5

CDR3 protein: ASSAGGSYTEAF
clone size: NA
V gene: TRBV11-3

CDR3 protein: ASSWGGAYEQY
clone size: NA
V gene: TRBV12-3/TRBV12-4

CDR3 protein: ASSSTGGSEKLF
clone size: NA
V gene: TRBV5-1

CDR3 protein: ASSPPLGIHTGELF
clone size: NA
V gene: TRBV11-2

CDR3 protein: ATSGRNTIY
clone size: NA
V gene: TRBV7-2

CDR3 protein: ASSSTGRNTEAF
clone size: once
V gene: TRBV7-9

CDR3 protein: ASSLRTRAYEQY
clone size: few
V gene: TRBV5-6

CDR3 protein: ASSVQPSTSGYGYT
clone size: NA
V gene: TRBV9

CDR3 protein: ASSLFGPEAF
clone size: NA
V gene: TRBV12-3/TRBV12-4

CDR3 protein: SARTAVGYT
clone size: NA
V gene: TRBV20-1

CDR3 protein: ASSLNSGTTDTQY
clone size: NA
V gene: TRBV6-5

CDR3 protein: ASSIGRTGFETQY
clone size: NA
V gene: TRBV19

CDR3 protein: ASSENIQWGSSYNSPLH
clone size: NA
V gene: TRBV2

CDR3 protein: ASLAGQGGSQPQH
clone size: NA
V gene: TRBV19

CDR3 protein: ASSWQSSPLH
clone size: NA
V gene: TRBV6-5

CDR3 protein: ASSQGGGADPTSRSYNEQF
clone size: NA
V gene: TRBV4-2

CDR3 protein: ASRGEQGLWNEQY
clone size: NA
V gene: TRBV2

CDR3 protein: ASSDTNRGGRETQY
clone size: many
V gene: TRBV5-1

CDR3 protein: ASSVWGGAGETQY
clone size: NA
V gene: TRBV10-2

CDR3 protein: ASKTGTLIKTQY
clone size: NA
V gene: TRBV2

CDR3 protein: ASSGRRGITDTQY
clone size: NA
V gene: TRBV9

CDR3 protein: ASSPGRFNSPLH
clone size: NA
V gene: TRBV2

CDR3 protein: ASSLRGLGQPQH
clone size: NA
V gene: TRBV27

CDR3 protein: ASSVAGPNTGELF
clone size: NA
V gene: TRBV9

CDR3 protein: ASSIRSEQY
clone size: NA
V gene: TRBV5-1

CDR3 protein: ASSQEDGGAYNEQF
clone size: NA
V gene: TRBV4-3

CDR3 protein: ASSGGLRQAEAF
clone size: few
V gene: TRBV5-1

CDR3 protein: ASSEGGRVFGIQY
clone size: NA
V gene: TRBV6-1

CDR3 protein: ASSLEHTGELF
clone size: NA
V gene: TRBV7-9

CDR3 protein: ASSALEVQPQH
clone size: NA
V gene: TRBV12-3/TRBV12-4